This T cell receptor (beta chain) was recorded in a study of T cell responses to AZD1222 COVID-19 vaccine. Germline V gene sequence: CDR1 WSHSY, CDR2 SAAADI. The CDR3 contains 15 residues. Trimming pared 3 bases from V and 0 bases from J, leaving 8 bases between. Sequencing used immunoSEQ multiplex PCR; TCRdb keeps in-frame clones, though not all of them. The data contain 130,000 to 150,000 clones, approximately 78% of them singletons. Material: peripheral blood, obtained on day 0 of MenACWY control vaccination. This chain joins TRBV10-2 and TRBJ2-2, with a possible D match to TRBD2 (5 bases). The receptor was isolated from an adult in good health. As DNA, the CDR3 is TGCGCCAGCAGTGAACGAGGGCCGAACACCGGGGAGCTGTTTTTT. This encodes CASSERGPNTGELFF.